Here is one T cell receptor beta chain with its context. Its target is unknown. About 0.45 to 1 ug RNA was reverse transcribed with random hexamers. TCRdb re-derived calls from the immunoSEQ multiplex PCR reads in MiXCR, one entry per CDR3 protein. This table has roughly 150,000 distinct CDR3 sequences, 85% to 95% appearing once. The study sequenced TCR beta in blood CD8+ and CD4+ T cells. This sample was included in a study of CD8 T cells in Susac syndrome. As for the study in general: Within the sequenced group of Susac syndrome patients, six showed active disease and 8 or 9 were in remission. At the time of blood draw, patients with Susac syndrome were therapy-naive, receiving corticosteroids, or receiving intravenous immunoglobulin alone. Study results and caveats: In its TCR sequencing and HLA analysis, the study acknowledged that the number of individuals was relatively small.

The CDR3 runs to 14 residues. The V gene lost 1 base and the J gene lost 7 bases, with 11 bases spanning the gap. Germline lookup yields CDR1 SGHVS and CDR2 FQNEAQ. This clonotype was obtained from a human donor with Susac syndrome. The chain is built from TRBV7-8 and TRBJ1-5, with no clear D. Input material: CD4+ T cells from PBMCs. CDR3 nucleotides: TGTGCCAGCAGCTTAGAATCTTCCCCCCAGCCCCAGCATTTT. Its translation: CASSLESSPQPQHF. Full variable domain (missing parts from reference TRBV7-8 and TRBJ1-5): GAGVSQSPRYKVAKRGQDVALRCDPISGHVSLFWYQQALGQGPEFLTYFQNEAQLDKSGLPSDRFFAERPEGSVSTLKIQRTQQEDSAVYLCASSLESSPQPQHFGDGTRLSIL.